One T cell receptor beta chain is described in this entry. The target antigen is unknown. Time point reported: blood 2 weeks post-SBRT. Noted treatment: 15 Gy SBRT to primary tumor, nephrectomy 4 weeks later. The table came from immunoSEQ multiplex PCR; TCRdb's copy has only in-frame clones and leaves some out. The repertoire holds 100,000 to 150,000 clones, roughly 91% seen once, with 5.5% to 6.5% in the top ten. The data belong to a study of radiation and T cells in renal cell carcinoma. Points from the study as a whole: Top tumor clonotypes rose in blood 2 weeks post-radiation, then contracted.

The sample here was blood, taken from a patient whose treatment included radiotherapy and nephrectomy. The TCR comes from a woman in her 70s with renal cell carcinoma.

The chain's CDR3 is CASSSGLDEQYF. The CDR3 bases are TGCGCCAGCAGCTCGGGACTTGACGAGCAGTACTTC. This sequence joins TRBV5-1 and TRBJ2-7, with TRBD2 as a possible D gene (6 bases). This CDR3 comprises 12 residues. V lost 3 bases and J 5 bases, leaving 9 bases between the germline ends. Germline V gene data show CDR1 as SGHRS and CDR2 as YFSETQ. The full variable domain, with the rest looked up from reference TRBV5-1 and TRBJ2-7, is KAGVTQTPRYLIKTRGQQVTLSCSPISGHRSVSWYQQTPGQGLQFLFEYFSETQRNKGNFPGRFSGRQFSNSRSEMNVSTLELGDSALYLCASSSGLDEQYFGPGTRLTVT.